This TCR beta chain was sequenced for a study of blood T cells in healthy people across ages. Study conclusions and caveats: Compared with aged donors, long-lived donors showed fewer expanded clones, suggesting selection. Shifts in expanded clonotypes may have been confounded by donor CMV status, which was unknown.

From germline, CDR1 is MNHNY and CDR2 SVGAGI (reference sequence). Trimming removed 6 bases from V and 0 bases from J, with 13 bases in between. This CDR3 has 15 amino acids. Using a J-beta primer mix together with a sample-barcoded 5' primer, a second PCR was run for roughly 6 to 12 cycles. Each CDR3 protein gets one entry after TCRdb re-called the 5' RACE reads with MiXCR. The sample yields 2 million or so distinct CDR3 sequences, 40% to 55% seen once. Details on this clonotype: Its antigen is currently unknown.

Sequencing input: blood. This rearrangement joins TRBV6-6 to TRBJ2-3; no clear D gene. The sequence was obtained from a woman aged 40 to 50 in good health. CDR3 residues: CASSPSGPSTDTQYF. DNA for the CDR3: TGTGCCAGCAGCCCGTCGGGCCCTAGCACAGATACGCAGTATTTT.